The clone carrying this T cell receptor (beta chain) was found many times. These data originate in a study of early T cells in non-severe SARS-CoV-2 infection. Study overall: Sequencing input comprised bulk RNA from unsorted whole blood; chain pairing was not available.

Germline V gives CDR1 KGHDR, CDR2 SFDVKD. The CDR3 extends over 17 amino acids. Trimming took 9 bases from V and 0 from J, leaving 20 bases between them. Each CDR3 protein gets one entry after TCRdb re-called the 5' RACE reads with MiXCR. The table has around 89,000 distinct CDR3 sequences, roughly 15% seen once. The receptor was derived from an adult who was a healthcare worker with PCR-confirmed SARS-CoV-2 infection or an uninfected control (not recorded which). The sequencing sample was made of whole blood. The gene calls are TRBV24-1 and TRBJ2-1; unclear D gene. The CDR3 nucleotides read TGTGCCACCGGAACCCCAATCTCAGGTAGCTCCTACAATGAGCAGTTCTTC. Translation: CATGTPISGSSYNEQFF.